Given below is one T cell receptor (beta chain) in context. The antigen is not known. The V end lost 4 bases, the J end lost 7 bases, and 21 bases lay between the germline ends. This CDR3 contains 16 residues. Germline V CDR1 and CDR2: SGDLS, YYNGEE. The data were produced by immunoSEQ multiplex PCR, yet TCRdb's version contains in-frame clones alone and is incomplete. The sample records roughly 130,000 clones, around three quarters being singletons. This sample is part of a study of cytotoxic CD8 clonotypes in ibrutinib-treated CLL. General observations from the study: Baseline levels of clonality went above those of age-matched healthy donors and moved with circulating CD8+ T-cell counts.

The chain carries TRBV9 and TRBJ2-1, with D perhaps matching TRBD2 (5 bases). The TCR originated in a human donor with chronic lymphocytic leukemia. The sequences come from PBMCs, collected after 12 months of ibrutinib treatment. The CDR3 region is CASSTPLSGVGNEQFF. CDR3 nucleotide sequence: TGTGCCAGCAGCACTCCACTGAGCGGAGTGGGGAATGAGCAGTTCTTC.